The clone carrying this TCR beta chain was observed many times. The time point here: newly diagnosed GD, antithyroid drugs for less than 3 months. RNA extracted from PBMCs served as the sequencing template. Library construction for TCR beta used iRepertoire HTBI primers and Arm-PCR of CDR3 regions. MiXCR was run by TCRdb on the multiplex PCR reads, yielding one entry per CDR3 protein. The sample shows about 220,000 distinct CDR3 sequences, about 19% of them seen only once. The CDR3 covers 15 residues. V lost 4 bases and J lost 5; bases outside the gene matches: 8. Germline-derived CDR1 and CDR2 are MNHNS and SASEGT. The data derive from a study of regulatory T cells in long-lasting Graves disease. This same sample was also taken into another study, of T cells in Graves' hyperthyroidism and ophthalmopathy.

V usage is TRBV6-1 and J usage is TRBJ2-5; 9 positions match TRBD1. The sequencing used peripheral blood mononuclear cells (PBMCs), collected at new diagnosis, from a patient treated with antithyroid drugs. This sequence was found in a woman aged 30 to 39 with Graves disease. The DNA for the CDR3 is TGTGCCAGCAGTGCAAACCTGGGACAGGGTGAGACCCAGTACTTC. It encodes CASSANLGQGETQYF.